The clone carrying this T cell receptor (beta chain) has more than one count but fewer than ten. The data are from a study of response to subunit inactivated influenza vaccine. The CDR3 is 11 residues long. Trimming removed 1 base from V and 12 bases from J, with 10 bases in between. CDR1 MGHRA and CDR2 YSYEKL come from the germline V gene. TCRdb re-analysed the RT-PCR reads in MiXCR, keeping a single row per CDR3 protein. The table shows about 190,000 distinct CDR3 sequences, with roughly 14% occurring only once. The rearrangement joins TRBV4-1 to TRBJ2-7; D gene unclear. This TCR was sampled from a man between 50 and 59 years old who received an inactivated influenza vaccine. This material consisted of CD8+ T cells sorted from PBMCs, taken 4 to 6 days after vaccination. CDR3: CASSQGADLYF. CDR3 DNA: TGCGCCAGCAGCCAAGGGGCCGATTTGTACTTC.